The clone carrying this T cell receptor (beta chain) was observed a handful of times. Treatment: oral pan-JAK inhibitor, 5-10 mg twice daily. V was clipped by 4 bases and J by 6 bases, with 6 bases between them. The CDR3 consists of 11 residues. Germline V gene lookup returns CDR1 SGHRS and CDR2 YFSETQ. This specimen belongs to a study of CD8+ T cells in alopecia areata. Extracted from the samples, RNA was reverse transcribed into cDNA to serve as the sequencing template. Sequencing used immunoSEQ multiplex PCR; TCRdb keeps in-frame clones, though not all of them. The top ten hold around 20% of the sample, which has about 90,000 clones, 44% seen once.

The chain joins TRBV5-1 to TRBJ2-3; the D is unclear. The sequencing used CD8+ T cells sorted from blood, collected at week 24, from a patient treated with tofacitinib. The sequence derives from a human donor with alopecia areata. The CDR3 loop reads CASSTVDTQYF. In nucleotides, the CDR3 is TGCGCCAGCAGCACCGTCGATACGCAGTATTTT.